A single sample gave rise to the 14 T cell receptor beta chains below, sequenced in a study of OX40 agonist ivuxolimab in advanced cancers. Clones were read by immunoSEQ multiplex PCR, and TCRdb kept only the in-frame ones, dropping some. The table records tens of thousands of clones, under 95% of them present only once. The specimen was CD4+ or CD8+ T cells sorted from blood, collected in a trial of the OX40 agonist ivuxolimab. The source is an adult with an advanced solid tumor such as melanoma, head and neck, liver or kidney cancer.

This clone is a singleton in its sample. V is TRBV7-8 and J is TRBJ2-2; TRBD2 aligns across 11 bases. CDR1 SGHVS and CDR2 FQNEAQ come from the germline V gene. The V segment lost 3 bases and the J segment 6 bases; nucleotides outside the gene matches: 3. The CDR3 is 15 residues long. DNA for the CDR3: TGTGCCAGCAGCTTTAGGGGACTAGCGGCCGGGGAGCTGTTTTTT. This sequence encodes CASSFRGLAAGELFF.

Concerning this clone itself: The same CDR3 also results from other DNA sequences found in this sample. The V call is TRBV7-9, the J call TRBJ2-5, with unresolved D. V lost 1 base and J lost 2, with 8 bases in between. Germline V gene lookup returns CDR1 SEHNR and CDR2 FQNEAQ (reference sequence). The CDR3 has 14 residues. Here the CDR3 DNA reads TGTGCCAGCAGCTTAGTTGGCAGTCAAGAGACCCAGTACTTC. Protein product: CASSLVGSQETQYF.

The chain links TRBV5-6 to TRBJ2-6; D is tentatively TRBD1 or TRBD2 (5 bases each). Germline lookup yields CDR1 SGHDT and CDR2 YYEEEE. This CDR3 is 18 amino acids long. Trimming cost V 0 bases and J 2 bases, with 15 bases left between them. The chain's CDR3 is CASSLGAGLGPGANVLTF. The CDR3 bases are TGTGCCAGCAGCTTGGGTGCGGGCTTGGGGCCTGGGGCCAACGTCCTGACTTTC.

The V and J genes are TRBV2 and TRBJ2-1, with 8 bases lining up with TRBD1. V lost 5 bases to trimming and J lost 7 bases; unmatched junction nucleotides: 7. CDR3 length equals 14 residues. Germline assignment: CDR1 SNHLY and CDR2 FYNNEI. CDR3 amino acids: CASSIAGGRNEQFF. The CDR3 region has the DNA TGTGCCAGCAGTATTGCAGGGGGCAGGAATGAGCAGTTCTTC. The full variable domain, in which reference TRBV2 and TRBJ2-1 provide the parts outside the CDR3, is EPEVTQTPSHQVTQMGQEVILRCVPISNHLYFYWYRQILGQKVEFLVSFYNNEISEKSEIFDDQFSVERPDGSNFTLKIRSTKLEDSAMYFCASSIAGGRNEQFFGPGTRLTVL.

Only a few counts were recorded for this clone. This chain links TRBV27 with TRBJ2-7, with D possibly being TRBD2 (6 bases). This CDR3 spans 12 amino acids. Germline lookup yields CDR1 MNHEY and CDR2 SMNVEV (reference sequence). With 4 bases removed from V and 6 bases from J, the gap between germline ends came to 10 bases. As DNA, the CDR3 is TGTGCCAGCAGTTGGGACTTCTCCGAGCAGTACTTC. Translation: CASSWDFSEQYF.

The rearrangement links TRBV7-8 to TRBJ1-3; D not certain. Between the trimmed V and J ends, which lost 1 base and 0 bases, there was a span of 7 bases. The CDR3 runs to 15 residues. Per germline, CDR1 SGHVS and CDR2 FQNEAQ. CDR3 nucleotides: TGTGCCAGCAGCTTAGACGGCAGCTCTGGAAACACCATATATTTT. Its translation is CASSLDGSSGNTIYF. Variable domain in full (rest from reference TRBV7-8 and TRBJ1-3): GAGVSQSPRYKVAKRGQDVALRCDPISGHVSLFWYQQALGQGPEFLTYFQNEAQLDKSGLPSDRFFAERPEGSVSTLKIQRTQQEDSAVYLCASSLDGSSGNTIYFGEGSWLTVV.

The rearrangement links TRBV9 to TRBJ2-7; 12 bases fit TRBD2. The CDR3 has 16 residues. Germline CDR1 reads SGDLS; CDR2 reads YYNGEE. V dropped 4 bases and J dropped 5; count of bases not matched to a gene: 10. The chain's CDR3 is CASSSWLAGGPDEQYF. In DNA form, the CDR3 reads TGTGCCAGCAGCTCATGGCTAGCGGGGGGGCCCGACGAGCAGTACTTC.

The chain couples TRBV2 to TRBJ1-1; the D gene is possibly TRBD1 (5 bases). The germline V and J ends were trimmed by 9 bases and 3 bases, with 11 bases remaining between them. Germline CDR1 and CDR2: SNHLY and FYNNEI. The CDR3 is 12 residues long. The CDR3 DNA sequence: TGTGCCAGGGGGGGTGAAGACACTGAAGCTTTCTTT. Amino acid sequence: CARGGEDTEAFF. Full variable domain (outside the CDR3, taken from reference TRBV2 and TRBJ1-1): EPEVTQTPSHQVTQMGQEVILRCVPISNHLYFYWYRQILGQKVEFLVSFYNNEISEKSEIFDDQFSVERPDGSNFTLKIRSTKLEDSAMYFCARGGEDTEAFFGQGTRLTVV.

The CDR3 DNA reads as TGTGCCAGCAGCCCAAGACTCGGGGGGAACACCGGGGAGCTGTTTTTT. The encoded protein is CASSPRLGGNTGELFF. The V and J genes are TRBV7-8 and TRBJ2-2; TRBD2 is a possible D gene (6 bases). The germline CDR1 and CDR2 sequences are SGHVS and FQNEAQ. V lost 5 bases, J lost 1 base, and 14 bases lay in between. The CDR3 is 16 amino acids. The full variable domain, completed using reference TRBV7-8 and TRBJ2-2, is GAGVSQSPRYKVAKRGQDVALRCDPISGHVSLFWYQQALGQGPEFLTYFQNEAQLDKSGLPSDRFFAERPEGSVSTLKIQRTQQEDSAVYLCASSPRLGGNTGELFFGEGSRLTVL.

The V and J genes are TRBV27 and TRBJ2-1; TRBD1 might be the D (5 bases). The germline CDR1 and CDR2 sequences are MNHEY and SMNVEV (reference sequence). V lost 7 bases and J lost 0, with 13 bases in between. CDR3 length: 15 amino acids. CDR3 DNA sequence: TGTGCCAGCACTCTGACAGTAAGCTCCTACAATGAGCAGTTCTTC. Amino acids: CASTLTVSSYNEQFF.

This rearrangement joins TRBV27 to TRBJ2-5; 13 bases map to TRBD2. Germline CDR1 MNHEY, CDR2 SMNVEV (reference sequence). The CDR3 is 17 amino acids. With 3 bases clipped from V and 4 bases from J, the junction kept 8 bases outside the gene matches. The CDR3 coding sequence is TGTGCCAGCAGTTTCTTGCGAGGGACTAGCGGGACAGAGACCCAGTACTTC. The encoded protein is CASSFLRGTSGTETQYF.

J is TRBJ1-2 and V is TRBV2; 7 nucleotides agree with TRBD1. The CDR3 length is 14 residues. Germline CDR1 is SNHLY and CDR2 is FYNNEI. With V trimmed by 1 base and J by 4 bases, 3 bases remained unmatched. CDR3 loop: CASSEGTGSYGYTF. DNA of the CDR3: TGTGCCAGCAGTGAAGGGACAGGATCCTATGGCTACACCTTC.

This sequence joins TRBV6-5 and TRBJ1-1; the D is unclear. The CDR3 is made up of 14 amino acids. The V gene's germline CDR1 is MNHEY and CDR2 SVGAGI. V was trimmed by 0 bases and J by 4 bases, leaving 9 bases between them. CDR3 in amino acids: CASSYSGLGTEAFF. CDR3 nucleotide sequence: TGTGCCAGCAGTTACTCGGGATTGGGCACTGAAGCTTTCTTT.

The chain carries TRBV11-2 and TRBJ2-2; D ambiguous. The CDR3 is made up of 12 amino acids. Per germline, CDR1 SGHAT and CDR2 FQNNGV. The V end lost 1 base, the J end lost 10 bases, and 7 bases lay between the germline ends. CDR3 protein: CASSLGLAELFF. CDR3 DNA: TGTGCCAGCAGCTTAGGTTTGGCGGAGCTGTTTTTT.